The 11 T cell receptor beta chains presented below share a single source sample, sequenced in a study of T cells in localized non-small cell lung cancer. TCRdb's table, derived via immunoSEQ multiplex PCR, lists solely in-frame clones and lacks some. The repertoire holds roughly 23,000 clones, with roughly 89% as singletons. Sequencing used peripheral blood, obtained before any cancer treatment. The receptors were sampled from a male donor aged 60 or older with stage I squamous cell lung carcinoma.

J is TRBJ1-5 and V is TRBV7-2, with no clear D. The V end lost 1 base, the J end lost 3 bases, and 10 bases lay between the germline ends. This CDR3 contains 15 residues. From germline, CDR1 is SGHTA and CDR2 FQGNSA. The CDR3 bases are TGTGCCAGCAGCTTAGAATGGGGAAACAATCAGCCCCAGCATTTT. This translates into CASSLEWGNNQPQHF.

The rearrangement links TRBV10-3 to TRBJ1-2; a possible D gene is TRBD1 (6 bases). With 5 bases removed from V and 8 bases from J, the gap between germline ends came to 21 bases. CDR1 is ENHRY, CDR2 SYGVKD, per germline. The CDR3 runs to 15 residues. CDR3 region: CAISPQLGWGQGYTF. The DNA for the CDR3 is TGTGCCATCAGTCCGCAGCTGGGGTGGGGGCAAGGCTACACCTTC.

The chain combines TRBV4-3 with TRBJ2-7; 7 bases are a match to TRBD1. V was pared by 0 bases and J by 3 bases, with 5 bases of the junction left unmatched. CDR1 is LGHNA, CDR2 YSLEER, per germline. This CDR3 comprises 15 residues. The CDR3 sequence is CASSQDRGQLYEQYF. CDR3 in DNA: TGCGCCAGCAGCCAAGATCGGGGACAGCTCTACGAGCAGTACTTC.

The chain combines TRBV18 with TRBJ1-2; D is possibly TRBD1 (6 bases). Germline-derived CDR1 and CDR2 are KGHSH and LQKENI. This CDR3 spans 18 amino acids. Trimming took off 3 bases at V and 2 bases at J, with 22 bases between the two ends. Written as DNA, the CDR3 is TGTGCCAGCTCACCGGGGGCGGTACAGATTGGGGTCAACTATGGCTACACCTTC. Residues: CASSPGAVQIGVNYGYTF.

The chain joins TRBV2 to TRBJ1-1; D not resolved. The CDR3 sequence is 15 residues long. V gave up 3 bases and J gave up 1 base, with 12 bases separating them. From germline, CDR1 is SNHLY and CDR2 FYNNEI. Here the CDR3 DNA reads TGTGCCAGCAGTGACTCAGGTATTAGGAACACTGAAGCTTTCTTT. Amino acids: CASSDSGIRNTEAFF. The variable domain in full, with the rest retrieved from reference TRBV2 and TRBJ1-1, is EPEVTQTPSHQVTQMGQEVILRCVPISNHLYFYWYRQILGQKVEFLVSFYNNEISEKSEIFDDQFSVERPDGSNFTLKIRSTKLEDSAMYFCASSDSGIRNTEAFFGQGTRLTVV.

The chain is built from TRBV28 and TRBJ2-2; 10 positions agree with TRBD1. V dropped 5 bases and J dropped 5; count of bases not matched to a gene: 2. Germline V gene sequence: CDR1 MDHEN, CDR2 SYDVKM. CDR3 size: 14 residues. The DNA of the CDR3 is TGTGCCAGCAGTCCGGGACAGGGGACCGGGGAGCTGTTTTTT. It translates to CASSPGQGTGELFF.

The chain combines TRBV5-5 with TRBJ1-5; 7 bases map to TRBD1. The CDR3 contains 15 residues. With V trimmed by 0 bases and J by 9 bases, 9 bases remained unmatched. In germline, CDR1 is SGHKS, CDR2 YYEKEE (reference sequence). The CDR3 is CASSLVQGGRTPQHF. Here the CDR3 DNA reads TGTGCCAGCAGCTTGGTCCAGGGGGGTAGAACGCCCCAGCATTTT.

This clone appeared a single time. The genes are TRBV15 and TRBJ2-6; no reliable D call. Germline CDR1 reads LNHNV; CDR2 reads YYDKDF (reference sequence). V lost 0 bases, J lost 1 base, and 10 bases lay in between. There are 17 residues in the CDR3. CDR3 DNA: TGTGCCACCAGCAGAGATCCTTCCGCGTCTGGGGCCAACGTCCTGACTTTC. This sequence encodes CATSRDPSASGANVLTF.

Concerning this clone: The same CDR3 also results from other DNA sequences found in this sample. The gene calls are TRBV7-3 and TRBJ2-3, with 14 positions matching TRBD2. In germline, CDR1 is SGHTA, CDR2 FQGTGA. V shed 4 bases, J shed 2 bases, and the junction held 8 bases outside the gene matches. The CDR3 extends over 18 amino acids. The CDR3 loop is CASSSNAGLAGDTDTQYF. In nucleotides, the CDR3 is TGTGCCAGCAGCTCTAACGCGGGACTAGCGGGGGACACAGATACGCAGTATTTT.

This chain uses TRBV10-2 with TRBJ1-2; 8 bases fit TRBD1. J lost 5 bases, V lost 5 bases, and 7 bases had no gene match. The CDR3 loop spans 14 amino acids. Germline CDR1 is WSHSY and CDR2 is SAAADI. Here the CDR3 reads CASSFAGGDYGYTF. DNA of the CDR3: TGCGCCAGCAGTTTCGCAGGGGGCGATTATGGCTACACCTTC.

The chain combines TRBV30 with TRBJ2-1, with TRBD1 matching 12 bases. After removal of 4 bases from V and 10 bases from J, the junction contained 5 bases not matched to a gene. Germline assignment: CDR1 GTSNPN and CDR2 SVGIG (reference sequence). The CDR3 totals 13 residues. CDR3 bases: TGTGCCTGGACGGGACAGGGGGCTTTAGAGCAGTTCTTC. Amino acids: CAWTGQGALEQFF.